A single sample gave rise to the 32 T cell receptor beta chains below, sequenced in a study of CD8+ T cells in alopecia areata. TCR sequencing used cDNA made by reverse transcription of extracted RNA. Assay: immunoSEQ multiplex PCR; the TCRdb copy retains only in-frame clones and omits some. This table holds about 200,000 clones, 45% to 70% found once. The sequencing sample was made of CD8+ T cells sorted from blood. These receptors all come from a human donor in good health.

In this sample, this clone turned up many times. CDR3 DNA sequence: TGTGCCTGCCGGACAGGGACGATCACAACCGGGGAGCTGTTTTTT. Encoded protein: CACRTGTITTGELFF. The rearrangement joins TRBV28 to TRBJ2-2; 8 bases are shared with TRBD1. Germline CDR1 and CDR2: MDHEN and SYDVKM. After removal of 11 bases from V and 5 bases from J, the junction contained 13 bases not matched to a gene. The CDR3 covers 15 residues.

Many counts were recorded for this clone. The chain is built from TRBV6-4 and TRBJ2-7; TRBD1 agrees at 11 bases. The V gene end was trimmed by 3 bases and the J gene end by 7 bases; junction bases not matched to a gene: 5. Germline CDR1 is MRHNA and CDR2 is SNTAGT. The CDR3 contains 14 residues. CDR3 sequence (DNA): TGTGCCAGCAGTGAAACCGGGACAGGGGGTGAGCAGTACTTC. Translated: CASSETGTGGEQYF.

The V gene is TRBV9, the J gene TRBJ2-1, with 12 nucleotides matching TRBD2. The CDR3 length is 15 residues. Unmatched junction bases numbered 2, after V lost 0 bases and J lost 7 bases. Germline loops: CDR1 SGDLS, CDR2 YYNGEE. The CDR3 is CASSVGTSGGNEQFF. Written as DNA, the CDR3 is TGTGCCAGCAGCGTAGGAACTAGCGGGGGGAATGAGCAGTTCTTC.

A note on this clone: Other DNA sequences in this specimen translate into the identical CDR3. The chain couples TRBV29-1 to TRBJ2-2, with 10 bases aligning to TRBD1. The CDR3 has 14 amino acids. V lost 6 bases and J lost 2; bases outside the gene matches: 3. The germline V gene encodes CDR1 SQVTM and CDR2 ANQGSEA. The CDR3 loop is CSVGTGDNTGELFF. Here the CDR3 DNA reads TGCAGCGTCGGGACAGGGGATAACACCGGGGAGCTGTTTTTT.

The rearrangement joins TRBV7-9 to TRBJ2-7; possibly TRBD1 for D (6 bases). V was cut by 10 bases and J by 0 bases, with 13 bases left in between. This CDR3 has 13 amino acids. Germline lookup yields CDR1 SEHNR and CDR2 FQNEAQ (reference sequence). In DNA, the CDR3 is TGTGCCACAGGGACATCAAGCTCCTACGAGCAGTACTTC. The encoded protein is CATGTSSSYEQYF.

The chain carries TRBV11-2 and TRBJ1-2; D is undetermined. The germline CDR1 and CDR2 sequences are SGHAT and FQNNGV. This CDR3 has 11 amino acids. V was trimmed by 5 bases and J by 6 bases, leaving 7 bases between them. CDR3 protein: CASSPLDGYTF. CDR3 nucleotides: TGTGCCAGCAGCCCACTTGATGGCTACACCTTC.

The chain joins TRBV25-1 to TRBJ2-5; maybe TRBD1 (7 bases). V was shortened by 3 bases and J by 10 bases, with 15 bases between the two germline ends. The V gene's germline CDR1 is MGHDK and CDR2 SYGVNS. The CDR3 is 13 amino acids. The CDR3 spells CASSETGSEGQYF. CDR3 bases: TGTGCCAGCAGTGAGACAGGGTCGGAGGGCCAGTACTTC. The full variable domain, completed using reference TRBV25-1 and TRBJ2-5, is EADIYQTPRYLVIGTGKKITLECSQTMGHDKMYWYQQDPGMELHLIHYSYGVNSTEKGDLSSESTVSRIRTEHFPLTLESARPSHTSQYLCASSETGSEGQYFGPGTRLLVL.

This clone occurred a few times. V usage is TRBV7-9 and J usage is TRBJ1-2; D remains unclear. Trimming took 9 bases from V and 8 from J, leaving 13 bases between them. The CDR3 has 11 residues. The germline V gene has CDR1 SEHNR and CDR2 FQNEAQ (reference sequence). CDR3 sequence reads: CASQGLQGYTF. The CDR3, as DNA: TGTGCCAGTCAAGGGCTTCAGGGCTACACCTTC.

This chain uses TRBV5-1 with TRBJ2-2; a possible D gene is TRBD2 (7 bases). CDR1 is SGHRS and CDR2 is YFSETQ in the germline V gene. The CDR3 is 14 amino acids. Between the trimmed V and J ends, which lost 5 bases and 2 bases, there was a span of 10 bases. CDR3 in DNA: TGCGCCAGCAGTACGGGGGGCAACACCGGGGAGCTGTTTTTT. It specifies CASSTGGNTGELFF.

The CDR3 reads CASSGTTQSYEQYF. As DNA, the CDR3 is TGTGCCAGCAGCGGGACAACGCAATCCTACGAGCAGTACTTC. The chain recombines TRBV2 with TRBJ2-7; a possible D gene is TRBD1 (6 bases). CDR3 length: 14 amino acids. Between the trimmed V and J ends, which lost 6 bases and 1 base, there was a span of 13 bases. Germline CDR1 reads SNHLY; CDR2 reads FYNNEI.

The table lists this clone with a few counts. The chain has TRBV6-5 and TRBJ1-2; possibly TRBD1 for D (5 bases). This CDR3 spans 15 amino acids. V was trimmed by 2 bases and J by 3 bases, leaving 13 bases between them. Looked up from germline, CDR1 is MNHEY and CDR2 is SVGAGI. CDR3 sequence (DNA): TGTGCCAGCAGTTACGCCAGGGCGGTGGACTATGGCTACACCTTC. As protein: CASSYARAVDYGYTF.

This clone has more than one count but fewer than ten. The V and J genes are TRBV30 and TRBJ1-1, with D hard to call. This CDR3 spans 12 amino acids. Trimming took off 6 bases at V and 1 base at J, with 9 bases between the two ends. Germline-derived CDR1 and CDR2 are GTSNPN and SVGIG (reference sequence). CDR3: CACLLPNTEAFF. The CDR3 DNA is TGTGCCTGCCTTCTCCCGAACACTGAAGCTTTCTTT.

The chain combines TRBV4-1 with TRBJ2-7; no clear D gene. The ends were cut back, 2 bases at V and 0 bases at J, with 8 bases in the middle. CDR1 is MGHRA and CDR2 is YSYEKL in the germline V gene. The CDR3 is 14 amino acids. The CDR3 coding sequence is TGCGCCAGCAGCCAAACAGAACCCTCCTACGAGCAGTACTTC. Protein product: CASSQTEPSYEQYF.

The CDR3 loop is CASSSGQGRFGNEQFF. The CDR3 DNA sequence: TGTGCCAGCAGCTCGGGACAGGGTAGATTCGGCAATGAGCAGTTCTTC. The V and J genes are TRBV13 and TRBJ2-1, with 9 bases identical to TRBD1. J lost 6 bases, V lost 4 bases, and 10 bases had no gene match. Germline V gene data show CDR1 as PRHDT and CDR2 as FYEKMQ (reference sequence). The CDR3 runs 16 residues.

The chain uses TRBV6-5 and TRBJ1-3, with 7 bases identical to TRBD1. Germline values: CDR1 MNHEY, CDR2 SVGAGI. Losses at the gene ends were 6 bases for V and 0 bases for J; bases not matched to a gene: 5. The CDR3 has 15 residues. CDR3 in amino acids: CASRYGTDSGNTIYF. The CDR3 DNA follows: TGTGCCAGCAGATACGGGACAGACTCTGGAAACACCATATATTTT.

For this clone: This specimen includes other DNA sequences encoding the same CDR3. CDR3 bases: TGTGCCTGGAGCGCAGGGGATACGCAGTATTTT. Protein sequence: CAWSAGDTQYF. The chain is built from TRBV30 and TRBJ2-3, with D perhaps matching TRBD1 (5 bases). The CDR3 has 11 amino acids. The V gene lost 3 bases and the J gene lost 6 bases, with 7 bases spanning the gap. CDR1 and CDR2 from the germline V gene are GTSNPN and SVGIG (reference sequence).

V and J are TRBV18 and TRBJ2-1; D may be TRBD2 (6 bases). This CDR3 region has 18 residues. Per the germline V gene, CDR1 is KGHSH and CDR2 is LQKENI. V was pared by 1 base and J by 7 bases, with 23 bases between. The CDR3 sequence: CASSPLLGGSGPENEQFF. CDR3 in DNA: TGTGCCAGCTCACCACTCCTTGGGGGGAGCGGCCCGGAAAATGAGCAGTTCTTC. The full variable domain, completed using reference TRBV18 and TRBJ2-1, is NAGVMQNPRHLVRRRGQEARLRCSPMKGHSHVYWYRQLPEEGLKFMVYLQKENIIDESGMPKERFSAEFPKEGPSILRIQQVVRGDSAAYFCASSPLLGGSGPENEQFFGPGTRLTVL.

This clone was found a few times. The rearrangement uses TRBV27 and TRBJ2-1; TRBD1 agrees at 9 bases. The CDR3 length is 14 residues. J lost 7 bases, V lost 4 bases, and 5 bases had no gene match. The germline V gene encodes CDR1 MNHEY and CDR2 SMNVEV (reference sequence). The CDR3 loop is CASSWGQGTNEQFF. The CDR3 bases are TGTGCCAGCAGTTGGGGACAGGGTACAAATGAGCAGTTCTTC.

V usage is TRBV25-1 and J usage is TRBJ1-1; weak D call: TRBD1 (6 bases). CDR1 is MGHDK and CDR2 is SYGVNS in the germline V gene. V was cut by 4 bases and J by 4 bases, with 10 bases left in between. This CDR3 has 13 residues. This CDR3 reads CASSGGTLTEAFF. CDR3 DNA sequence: TGTGCCAGCAGTGGAGGGACACTCACTGAAGCTTTCTTT. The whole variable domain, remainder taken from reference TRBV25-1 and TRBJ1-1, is EADIYQTPRYLVIGTGKKITLECSQTMGHDKMYWYQQDPGMELHLIHYSYGVNSTEKGDLSSESTVSRIRTEHFPLTLESARPSHTSQYLCASSGGTLTEAFFGQGTRLTVV.

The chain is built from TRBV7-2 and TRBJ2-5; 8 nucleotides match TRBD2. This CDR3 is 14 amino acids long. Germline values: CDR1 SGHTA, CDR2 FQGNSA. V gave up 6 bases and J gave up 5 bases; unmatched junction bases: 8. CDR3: CASSFPGGTETQYF. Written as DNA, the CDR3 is TGTGCCAGCAGTTTCCCGGGGGGGACGGAGACCCAGTACTTC.

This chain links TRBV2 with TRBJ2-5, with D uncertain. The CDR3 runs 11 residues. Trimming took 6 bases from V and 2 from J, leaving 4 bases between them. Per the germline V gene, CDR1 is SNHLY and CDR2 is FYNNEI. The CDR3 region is CASRPQETQYF. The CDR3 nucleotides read TGTGCCAGCAGGCCTCAAGAGACCCAGTACTTC. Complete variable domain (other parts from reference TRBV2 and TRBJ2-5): EPEVTQTPSHQVTQMGQEVILRCVPISNHLYFYWYRQILGQKVEFLVSFYNNEISEKSEIFDDQFSVERPDGSNFTLKIRSTKLEDSAMYFCASRPQETQYFGPGTRLLVL.

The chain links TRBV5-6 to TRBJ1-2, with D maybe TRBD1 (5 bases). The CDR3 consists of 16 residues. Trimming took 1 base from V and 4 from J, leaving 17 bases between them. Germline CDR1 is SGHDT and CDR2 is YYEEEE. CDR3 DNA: TGTGCCAGCAGCTTGTGGAGCCAGGGAGTGTCCTATGGCTACACCTTC. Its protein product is CASSLWSQGVSYGYTF.

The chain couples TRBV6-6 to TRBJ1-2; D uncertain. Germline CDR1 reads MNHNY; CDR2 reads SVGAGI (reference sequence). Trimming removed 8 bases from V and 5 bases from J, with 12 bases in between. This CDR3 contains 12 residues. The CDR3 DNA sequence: TGTGCCAGCTCTTCTGGTACTTATGGCTACACCTTC. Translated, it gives CASSSGTYGYTF.

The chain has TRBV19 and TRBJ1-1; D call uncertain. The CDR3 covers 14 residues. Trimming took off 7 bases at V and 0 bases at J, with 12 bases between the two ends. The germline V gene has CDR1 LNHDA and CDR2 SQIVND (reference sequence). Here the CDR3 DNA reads TGTGCCAGTACCCCCGGAACGGTGAACACTGAAGCTTTCTTT. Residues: CASTPGTVNTEAFF.

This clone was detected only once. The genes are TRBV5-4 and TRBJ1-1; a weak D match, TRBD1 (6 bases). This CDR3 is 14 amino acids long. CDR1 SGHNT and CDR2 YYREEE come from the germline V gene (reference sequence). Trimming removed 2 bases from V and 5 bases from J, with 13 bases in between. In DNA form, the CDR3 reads TGTGCCAGCAGCTTCGGGGACAAACTGACTGAAGCTTTCTTT. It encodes CASSFGDKLTEAFF. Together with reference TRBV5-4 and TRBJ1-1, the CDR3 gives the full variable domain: ETGVTQSPTHLIKTRGQQVTLRCSSQSGHNTVSWYQQALGQGPQFIFQYYREEENGRGNFPPRFSGLQFPNYSSELNVNALELDDSALYLCASSFGDKLTEAFFGQGTRLTVV.

CDR3 sequence reads: CASITGVGGYTF. CDR3 nucleotides: TGTGCCAGCATAACAGGGGTCGGGGGCTACACCTTC. The V and J genes are TRBV7-9 and TRBJ1-2, with 7 bases fitting TRBD1. V lost 7 bases and J lost 8; bases outside the gene matches: 7. The CDR3 spans 12 residues. CDR1 is SEHNR and CDR2 is FQNEAQ in the germline V gene (reference sequence).

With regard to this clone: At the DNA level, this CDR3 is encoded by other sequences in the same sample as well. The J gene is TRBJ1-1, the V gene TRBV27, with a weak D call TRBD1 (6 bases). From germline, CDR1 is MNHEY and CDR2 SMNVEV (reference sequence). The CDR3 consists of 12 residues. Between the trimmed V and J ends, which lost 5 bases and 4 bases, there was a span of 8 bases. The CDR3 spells CASSRGGTEAFF. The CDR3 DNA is TGTGCCAGCAGTCGAGGGGGCACTGAAGCTTTCTTT.

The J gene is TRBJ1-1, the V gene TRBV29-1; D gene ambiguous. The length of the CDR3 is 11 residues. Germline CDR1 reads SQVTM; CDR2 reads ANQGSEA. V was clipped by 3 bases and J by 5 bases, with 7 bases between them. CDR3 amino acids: CSVEEGTEAFF. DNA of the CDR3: TGCAGCGTTGAGGAGGGTACTGAAGCTTTCTTT. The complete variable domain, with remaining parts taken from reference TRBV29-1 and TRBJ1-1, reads SAVISQKPSRDICQRGTSLTIQCQVDSQVTMMFWYRQQPGQSLTLIATANQGSEATYESGFVIDKFPISRPNLTFSTLTVSNMSPEDSSIYLCSVEEGTEAFFGQGTRLTVV.

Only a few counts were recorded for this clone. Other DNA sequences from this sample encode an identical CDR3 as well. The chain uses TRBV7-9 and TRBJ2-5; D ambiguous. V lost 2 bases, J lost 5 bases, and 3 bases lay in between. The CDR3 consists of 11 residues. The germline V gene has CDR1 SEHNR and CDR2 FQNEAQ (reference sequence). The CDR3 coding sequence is TGTGCCAGCAGCTTACAGGAGACCCAGTACTTC. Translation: CASSLQETQYF.

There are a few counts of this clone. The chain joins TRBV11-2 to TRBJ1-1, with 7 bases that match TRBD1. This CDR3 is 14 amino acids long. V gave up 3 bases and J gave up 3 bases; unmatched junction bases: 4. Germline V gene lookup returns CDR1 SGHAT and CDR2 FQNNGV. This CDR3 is CASSFGRGDTEAFF. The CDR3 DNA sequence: TGTGCCAGCAGCTTCGGCAGGGGGGACACTGAAGCTTTCTTT.

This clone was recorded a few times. The CDR3 sequence is CASSPDMDGGYTF. CDR3 sequence (DNA): TGTGCCAGCAGCCCGGACATGGATGGGGGCTACACCTTC. The rearrangement joins TRBV5-6 to TRBJ1-2, with a possible D match to TRBD1 (5 bases). The CDR3 runs to 13 residues. Deletions cut 4 bases from V and 8 bases from J, with 15 bases between. Germline CDR1 is SGHDT and CDR2 is YYEEEE.

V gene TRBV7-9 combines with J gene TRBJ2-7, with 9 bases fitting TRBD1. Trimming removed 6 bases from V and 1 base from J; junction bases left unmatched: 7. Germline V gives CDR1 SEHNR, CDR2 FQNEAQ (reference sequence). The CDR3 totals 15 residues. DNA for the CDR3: TGTGCCAGCAGTCTTTTGACAGGGGGATCCTACGAGCAGTACTTC. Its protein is CASSLLTGGSYEQYF. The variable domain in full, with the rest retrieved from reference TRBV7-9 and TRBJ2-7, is DTGVSQNPRHKITKRGQNVTFRCDPISEHNRLYWYRQTLGQGPEFLTYFQNEAQLEKSRLLSDRFSAERPKGSFSTLEIQRTEQGDSAMYLCASSLLTGGSYEQYFGPGTRLTVT.